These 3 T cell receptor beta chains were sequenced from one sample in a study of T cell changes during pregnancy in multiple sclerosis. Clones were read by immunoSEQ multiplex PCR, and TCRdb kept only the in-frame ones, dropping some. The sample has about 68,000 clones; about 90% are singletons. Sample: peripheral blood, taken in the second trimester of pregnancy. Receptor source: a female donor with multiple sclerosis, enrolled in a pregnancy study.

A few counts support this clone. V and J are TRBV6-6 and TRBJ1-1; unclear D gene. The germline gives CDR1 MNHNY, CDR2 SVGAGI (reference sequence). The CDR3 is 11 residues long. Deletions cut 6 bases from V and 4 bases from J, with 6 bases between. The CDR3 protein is CASSEATEAFF. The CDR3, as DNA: TGTGCCAGCAGCGAGGCCACTGAAGCTTTCTTT.

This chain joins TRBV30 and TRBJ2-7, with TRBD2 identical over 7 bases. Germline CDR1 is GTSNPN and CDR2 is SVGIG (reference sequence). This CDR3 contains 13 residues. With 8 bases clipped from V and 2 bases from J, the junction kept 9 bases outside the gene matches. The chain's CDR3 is CAASAGVAYEQYF. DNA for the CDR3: TGTGCCGCCTCGGCGGGAGTGGCCTACGAGCAGTACTTC. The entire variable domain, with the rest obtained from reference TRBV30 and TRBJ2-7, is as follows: SQTIHQWPATLVQPVGSPLSLECTVEGTSNPNLYWYRQAAGRGLQLLFYSVGIGQISSEVPQNLSASRPQDRQFILSSKKLLLSDSGFYLCAASAGVAYEQYFGPGTRLTVT.

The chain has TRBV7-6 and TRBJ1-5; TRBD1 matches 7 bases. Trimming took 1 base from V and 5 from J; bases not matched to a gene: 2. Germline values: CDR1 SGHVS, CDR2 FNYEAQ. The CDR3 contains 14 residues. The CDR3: CASSLGQGHQPQHF. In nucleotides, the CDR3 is TGTGCCAGCAGCTTAGGACAGGGCCATCAGCCCCAGCATTTT.